The subject of this entry is one TCR beta chain. Generated by immunoSEQ multiplex PCR, the TCRdb table keeps only in-frame clones and is missing some. The sample consists of fewer than 400,000 clones, around nine tenths of them appearing once. The sample belongs to a study of blood T cell repertoires in COVID-19. V was clipped by 3 bases and J by 4 bases; unmatched bases: 11. The CDR3 runs to 16 residues. Germline lookup yields CDR1 SGHNT and CDR2 YYREEE (reference sequence). The receptor was derived from a human donor in a cohort sampled during active COVID-19. The chain carries TRBV5-4 and TRBJ1-1, with 8 nucleotides matching TRBD1. Sequences were obtained from peripheral blood. CDR3 nucleotide sequence: TGTGCCAGCAGCTCAGGGGGCACGGACGGTGGCACTGAAGCTTTCTTT. It codes for CASSSGGTDGGTEAFF.